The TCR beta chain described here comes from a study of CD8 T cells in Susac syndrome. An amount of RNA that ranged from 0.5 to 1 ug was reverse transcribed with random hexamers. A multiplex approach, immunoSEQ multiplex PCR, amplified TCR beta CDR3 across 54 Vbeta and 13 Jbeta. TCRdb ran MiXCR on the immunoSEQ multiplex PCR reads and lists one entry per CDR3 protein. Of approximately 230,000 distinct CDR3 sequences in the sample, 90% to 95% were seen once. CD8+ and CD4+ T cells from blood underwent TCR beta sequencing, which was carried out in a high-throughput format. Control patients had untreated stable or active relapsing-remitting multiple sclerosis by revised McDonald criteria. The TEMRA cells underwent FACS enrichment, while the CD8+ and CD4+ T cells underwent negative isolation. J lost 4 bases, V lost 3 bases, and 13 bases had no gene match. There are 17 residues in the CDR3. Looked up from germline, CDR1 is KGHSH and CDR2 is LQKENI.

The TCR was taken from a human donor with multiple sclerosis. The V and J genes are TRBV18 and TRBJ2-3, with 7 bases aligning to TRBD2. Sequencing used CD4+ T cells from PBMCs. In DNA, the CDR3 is TGTGCCAGCTCACCTCGAGGTGGCGGGAGAATCCCAGATACGCAGTATTTT. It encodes CASSPRGGGRIPDTQYF.